This is a list of T cell receptor beta chains from one sample in a study of T cell repertoires in ileal Crohn's disease. Clones were read by immunoSEQ multiplex PCR, and TCRdb kept only the in-frame ones, dropping some. The top ten clones hold 9% of a sample with 4,000 to 5,000 clones, approximately 72% of them seen once. The sample was ileal tissue. Receptors were obtained from an adult with Crohn's disease. The CDR3 runs from the conserved cysteine through the conserved F or W. A D gene is named only where the DNA matches it firmly. A clone size is listed for some rows: how often the clone was seen (once, few, many), or a class if it is expanded.

j_gene	abundance	v_gene	d_gene	CDR3nt	CDR3aa
TRBJ2-1	once	TRBV5-1	TRBD1	TGCGCCAGCAGCTTGTTGGGGACAGGGAACAATGAGCAGTTCTTC	CASSLLGTGNNEQFF
TRBJ1-2	-	TRBV30	-	TGTGCCTGGGAGACGGAGGACTATGGCTACACCTTC	CAWETEDYGYTF
TRBJ2-3	-	TRBV29-1	TRBD1	TGCAGCGGCACGATTTATCCAGGGGGAGGCACAGATACGCAGTATTTT	CSGTIYPGGGTDTQYF
TRBJ1-1	-	TRBV27	-	TGTGCCAGCAGCAAACCCGGGGGGACTGAAGCTTTCTTT	CASSKPGGTEAFF
TRBJ2-1	-	TRBV5-1	-	TGCGCCAGCAACGCTAACAGTGAGCAGTTCTTC	CASNANSEQFF
TRBJ1-1	once	TRBV21-1	-	TGTGCCAGCAGCACCGAAAGGGGGCAGGACACTGAAGCTTTCTTT	CASSTERGQDTEAFF
TRBJ2-1	-	TRBV28	-	TGTGCCAGCAGTATGAGTCGGAGTGAGCAGTTCTTC	CASSMSRSEQFF
TRBJ2-3	few	TRBV27	-	TGTGCCAGCAGTTTACTACCCCAGGTACATACGCAGTATTTT	CASSLLPQVHTQYF
TRBJ1-2	-	TRBV19	TRBD1	TGTGCCAGTAGTATGGACAGGGCAGGTGGCTACACCTTC	CASSMDRAGGYTF
TRBJ1-2	-	TRBV28	-	TGTGCCAGCAGCACTGGACAGAATAGTGGCTACACCTTC	CASSTGQNSGYTF
TRBJ2-6	-	TRBV11-3	TRBD1	TGTGCCAGCAGCTTCACAGGGGGCTCTGGGGCCAACGTCCTGACTTTC	CASSFTGGSGANVLTF
TRBJ1-2	-	TRBV5-8	TRBD1	TGTGCCAGCACGGACAGGGGAAACTATGGCTACACCTTC	CASTDRGNYGYTF
TRBJ2-3	-	TRBV9	-	TGTGCCAGCAGCGTAGAGGGCGGGGTTGCAGATACGCAGTATTTT	CASSVEGGVADTQYF
TRBJ2-3	-	TRBV27	-	TGTGCCAGCAGTCCCCGTGGACGTAGCACAGATACGCAGTATTTT	CASSPRGRSTDTQYF
TRBJ2-4	-	TRBV27	TRBD1	TGTGCCAGCAGTCCAGGACAGGGAATAGCCAAAAACATTCAGTACTTC	CASSPGQGIAKNIQYF
TRBJ1-2	-	TRBV6-8	-	TGTGCCAGCAGTTACTCGAGAAATGTTAATAACAGGGACGGTGGCTACACCTTC	CASSYSRNVNNRDGGYTF
TRBJ1-5	-	TRBV19	-	TGTGCCAGTAGTGCGCGTCCGATCAATCAGCCCCAGCATTTT	CASSARPINQPQHF
TRBJ1-1	once	TRBV2	-	TGTGCCAGCATGGGTCACACATACACTGAAGCTTTCTTT	CASMGHTYTEAFF
TRBJ1-2	once	TRBV10-3	TRBD1	TGTGCCATCAGCATGACAGGGACCCGCGGCTATGGCTACACCTTC	CAISMTGTRGYGYTF
TRBJ2-7	-	TRBV7-6	TRBD1	TGTGCCAGCAGCTTAGCGTTGGACAGGGTGTACGAGCAGTACTTC	CASSLALDRVYEQYF
TRBJ1-4	-	TRBV6-5	-	TGTGCCAGCAGGTCGAGGGGAATTAGAGAAAAACTGTTTTTT	CASRSRGIREKLFF
TRBJ2-1	-	TRBV2	TRBD2	TGTGCCAGCACCGGACTAGCGGGGGGTCTCACCTCCTACAATGAGCAGTTCTTC	CASTGLAGGLTSYNEQFF
TRBJ2-7	-	TRBV27	TRBD1	TGTGCCAGCAGTCTCGACAGGGACTACGAGCAGTACTTC	CASSLDRDYEQYF
TRBJ2-3	once	TRBV7-3	-	TGTGCCAGCAGCTTAAACGGTGTGGGGGGCACAGATACGCAGTATTTT	CASSLNGVGGTDTQYF
TRBJ2-7	-	TRBV5-4	TRBD1	TGTGCCAGCAGCTTGGGGGCGGGACAGGCCGGCTTATCCTACGAGCAGTACTTC	CASSLGAGQAGLSYEQYF
TRBJ2-3	-	TRBV15	-	TGTGCCACCAGCGCCCAGCTTCAGGGGACCACAGATACGCAGTATTTT	CATSAQLQGTTDTQYF
TRBJ2-3	-	TRBV15	TRBD2	TGTGCCACCCAGCGACTAGCGGGGGGACCTCATGGAGATACGCAGTATTTT	CATQRLAGGPHGDTQYF
TRBJ2-1	-	TRBV5-1	-	TGCGCCAGCAGCTTGGCGGACCCCTCCTACAATGAGCAGTTCTTC	CASSLADPSYNEQFF
TRBJ1-1	-	TRBV11-1	-	TGTGCCAGCAGCTTTGGCAGGGGAACTGAAGCTTTCTTT	CASSFGRGTEAFF
TRBJ2-1	-	TRBV10-1	-	TGCGCCAGCTCCAGGGACCTAAGCTCCTACAATGAGCAGTTCTTC	CASSRDLSSYNEQFF
TRBJ1-2	-	TRBV30	TRBD1	TGTGCCTGGAGCCTACCGGGACAGGGGATCTATGGCTACACCTTC	CAWSLPGQGIYGYTF
TRBJ2-7	-	TRBV25-1	-	TGTGCCAGCAGTGGAGGGCTACCCTCCTACGAGCAGTACTTC	CASSGGLPSYEQYF
TRBJ1-5	few	TRBV6-1	-	TGTGCCAGCAGTGAAATGGCAGGGGTGAATCAGCCCCAGCATTTT	CASSEMAGVNQPQHF
TRBJ1-4	-	TRBV27	-	TGTGCCAGCAGGCAGACTAATGAAAAACTGTTTTTT	CASRQTNEKLFF
TRBJ2-3	few	TRBV7-9	TRBD1	TGTGCCAGCGGGGACAGCAACACAGATACGCAGTATTTT	CASGDSNTDTQYF
TRBJ1-1	-	TRBV18	TRBD1	TGTGCCAGCTCACCAAGAGGGACAGGTGTGAACACTGAAGCTTTCTTT	CASSPRGTGVNTEAFF
TRBJ2-7	-	TRBV2	-	TGTGCCAGCAGCCGGGACACCCCCTACGAGCAGTACTTC	CASSRDTPYEQYF
TRBJ2-7	-	TRBV30	-	TGTGCCTGGAGTGTACTCGGGACCCGAGAGCAGTACTTC	CAWSVLGTREQYF
TRBJ1-1	-	TRBV2	-	TGTGCCAGCAGCACGGAATACGAGGGTTTCTTT	CASSTEYEGFF